The 12 T cell receptor beta chains given below trace back to one sample, sequenced in a study of T cells in Graves' hyperthyroidism and ophthalmopathy. Using RNA transcripts as the source, TCR beta CDR3 regions were amplified. HTBI primers drove first-round RT-PCR of the TCR CDR3. TCRdb passed the multiplex PCR reads through MiXCR, listing each CDR3 protein once. The sample lists approximately 300,000 distinct CDR3 sequences, approximately 17% seen once, with 33% in the top ten. The sample consisted of blood. The receptors originated from a man aged 25 to 45 with Graves' hyperthyroidism.

Notes on this clonotype: A read error may be the cause here, since a much bigger clone is one base away. The chain combines TRBV12-3 or TRBV12-4 with TRBJ2-7; no clear D gene. CDR3 length: 12 residues. CDR3 DNA sequence: TGTGCCGGCAGCCCTTTTAGGTACGAGCAGTACTTC. Protein: CAGSPFRYEQYF.

This clonotype was seen only a few times. The chain combines TRBV30 with TRBJ2-3, with TRBD2 identical over 8 bases. The V and J ends lost 2 bases and 4 bases, in that order; junction bases with no gene match: 8. Germline CDR1 GTSNPN, CDR2 SVGIG (reference sequence). The length of the CDR3 is 15 residues. CDR3 coding DNA: TGTGCCTGGAGTCGTACTAGCGGAACCTCAGATACGCAGTATTTT. Its protein is CAWSRTSGTSDTQYF.

This clonotype was counted ten times or more. This chain joins TRBV28 and TRBJ2-5; a possible D gene is TRBD1 (5 bases). V was trimmed by 7 bases and J by 2 bases, leaving 17 bases between them. This CDR3 contains 15 residues. CDR1 and CDR2 (germline): MDHEN, SYDVKM. The CDR3 region has the DNA TGTGCCAGCAATCAAAGTGGACAACGGCAAGAGACCCAGTACTTC. Translation gives CASNQSGQRQETQYF.

This clonotype was observed at least ten times. The rearrangement joins TRBV11-2 to TRBJ2-3, with 12 nucleotides matching TRBD2. Germline trimming cut 5 bases from V and 2 bases from J; bases unmatched to any gene: 5. The length of the CDR3 is 16 residues. The germline V gene has CDR1 SGHAT and CDR2 FQNNGV. DNA of the CDR3: TGTGCCAGCAGCGACGGACTAGCGGGGTTCACAGATACGCAGTATTTT. This codes for CASSDGLAGFTDTQYF.

This clonotype was observed at least ten times. The chain links TRBV5-1 to TRBJ1-1; D is ambiguous. Germline CDR1 is SGHRS and CDR2 is YFSETQ. Trimming pared 2 bases from V and 6 bases from J, leaving 5 bases between. The CDR3 runs to 11 residues. The CDR3 DNA is TGCGCCAGCAGCTTTGCCGCTGAAGCTTTCTTT. It yields the protein CASSFAAEAFF.

This clonotype was observed many times. V and J are TRBV12-3 or TRBV12-4 and TRBJ1-1; D is unclear. The CDR3 is made up of 14 amino acids. Trimming shortened V by 2 bases and J by 4 bases, and 11 bases separated the two germline ends. This CDR3 is CASSLTTRATEAFF. In DNA, the CDR3 is TGTGCCAGCAGTTTAACCACGCGGGCCACTGAAGCTTTCTTT.

Many counts were recorded for this clonotype. This sequence joins TRBV6-5 and TRBJ2-7, with a weak D call TRBD2 (6 bases). V lost 2 bases and J 4 bases, leaving 12 bases between the germline ends. Per germline, CDR1 MNHEY and CDR2 SVGAGI. The CDR3 runs to 14 residues. The CDR3 bases are TGTGCCAGCAGTTACACCAGGGACTCTTACGAGCAGTACTTC. This sequence encodes CASSYTRDSYEQYF.

This clonotype has a count of ten or more. This chain uses TRBV7-9 with TRBJ2-7; unclear D gene. With 4 bases removed from V and 2 bases from J, the gap between germline ends came to 12 bases. Per the germline V gene, CDR1 is SEHNR and CDR2 is FQNEAQ (reference sequence). The CDR3 consists of 14 residues. The CDR3 protein is CASSSRAGTYEQYF. In DNA form, the CDR3 reads TGTGCCAGCAGCTCCCGGGCCGGTACCTACGAGCAGTACTTC.

This clonotype was found many times. The rearrangement links TRBV27 to TRBJ2-5; 10 bases are shared with TRBD2. This CDR3 is built from 19 residues. V shed 5 bases and J 4 bases; nucleotides not matched to a gene: 19. CDR1 is MNHEY, CDR2 SMNVEV, per germline (reference sequence). The CDR3 loop is CASSPNGLAANRGRETQYF. The CDR3 region has the DNA TGTGCCAGCAGTCCCAACGGACTAGCGGCTAACAGGGGGAGAGAGACCCAGTACTTC.

CDR3 region: CASSGILAVDYEQYF. CDR3 bases: TGTGCCAGCAGCGGAATACTAGCGGTAGACTACGAGCAGTACTTC. The V and J genes are TRBV5-6 and TRBJ2-7; 8 nucleotides match TRBD2. With 4 bases clipped from V and 3 bases from J, the junction kept 9 bases outside the gene matches. There are 15 residues in the CDR3. Germline-derived CDR1 and CDR2 are SGHDT and YYEEEE.

This clonotype was observed many times. J is TRBJ1-1 and V is TRBV13, with D hard to call. Germline V gene data show CDR1 as PRHDT and CDR2 as FYEKMQ (reference sequence). V was pared by 1 base and J by 0 bases, with 3 bases between. The CDR3 consists of 13 residues. The DNA of the CDR3 is TGTGCCAGCAGCTTAGAGGTGAACACTGAAGCTTTCTTT. This codes for CASSLEVNTEAFF.

This clonotype was counted at least ten times. The chain recombines TRBV30 with TRBJ1-6, with D perhaps matching TRBD1 (5 bases). CDR3 length equals 18 residues. Trimming took 4 bases from V and 7 from J, leaving 26 bases between them. The V gene's germline CDR1 is GTSNPN and CDR2 SVGIG (reference sequence). CDR3 loop: CAWNQPPTDSGGNSPLHF. The CDR3 nucleotides read TGTGCCTGGAATCAGCCACCGACAGATTCCGGCGGGAATTCACCCCTCCACTTT.